The present entry profiles one TCR beta chain with its context. This clonotype was detected many times. Its antigen is not yet known. It has no much larger one-base neighbor in the sample; base qualities were not kept. Relative to germline, V is missing 3 bases and J is missing 1 base, with 4 bases of the junction outside any gene match. CDR1 and CDR2 are read off the germline V gene (reference sequence) as DFQATT and SNEGSKA. Counted from cysteine to phenylalanine, this CDR3 has 15 amino acids. The CDR3 DNA has 45 bases and is translated from base 1. These data originate in a study of T-cell reconstitution after alpha-beta-depleted transplantation in children (dated by TCRdb to about 2016). Concerning the study at large: Using TCR repertoire profiling, the study followed T-cell immune reconstitution in a quantitative way in children after TCRalphabeta/CD19-depleted allogeneic hematopoietic cell transplantation.

The library was prepared using PCR. Sequencer: Illumina HiSeq 2500. TCR libraries were prepared with molecular barcoding, using unique molecular identifiers to normalize TCRbeta repertoire quantification. TCRdb itself trimmed the public reads at Q25 with fastp, ran MiXCR and retained productive beta chains. CDR3 protein duplicates are merged, each entry listing the most common genes and DNA. The sample contains under 300,000 distinct CDR3 sequences, more than 7.5% of them found a single time. Roughly 5.1% of the sample is held by the ten biggest clonotypes. This specimen was PBMCs from the stem cell graft donor, taken from the stem cell graft. The chain is assembled from TRBV20-1 and TRBJ1-1, with 11 junctional bases fitting TRBD1. The TCR was taken from a human donor who donated a stem cell graft to a child with SCID. The CDR3 sequence is CSARGDRGANTEAFF. The DNA sequence follows: TGCAGTGCTAGGGGGGACAGGGGGGCGAACACTGAAGCTTTCTTT.